This T cell receptor (beta chain) was captured in a study of blood T cells in healthy people across ages. A second PCR, run for about 7 to 11 cycles, used a sample-barcoded 5' primer plus a J-beta primer mix. MiXCR, applied by TCRdb to the 5' RACE reads, yields one record per CDR3 protein. This table holds about 1.8 million distinct CDR3 sequences, 49% found once. Germline CDR1 is DFQATT and CDR2 is SNEGSKA (reference sequence). Trimming left V 1 base short and J 4 bases short, with 13 bases between. The CDR3 is 14 residues long. This TCR was recovered from a woman aged 40-49 years in good health. Sequencing was done on a sample of blood. The chain links TRBV20-1 to TRBJ1-2; tentatively, D is TRBD1 (5 bases). DNA for the CDR3: TGCAGTGCTAGAGTGGGGGAGGGTAGCTATGGCTACACCTTC. Its translation: CSARVGEGSYGYTF.